The clone carrying this T cell receptor (beta chain) was recorded many times. Its antigen is undetermined. The data were obtained in a study of identical twins. In TCRdb, the 5' RACE reads were re-called with MiXCR into one record per CDR3 protein. The sample holds approximately 470,000 distinct CDR3 sequences; 14% are singletons and the top ten take more than 0.5%. The V gene lost 0 bases and the J gene lost 4 bases, with 10 bases spanning the gap. The CDR3 loop spans 15 amino acids. Per the germline V gene, CDR1 is MNHEY and CDR2 is SVGEGT. Study-wide results and limits: Zero-insertion analyses were open to partial confounding by invariant MAIT and iNKT cells.

This sample also belongs to another study, concerning yellow fever vaccine responses in identical twins.

Sample: CD4+ T cells sorted from blood. The chain has TRBV6-2 or TRBV6-3 and TRBJ1-5; D ambiguous. This TCR derives from a woman under 30 in good health. DNA of the CDR3: TGTGCCAGCAGTTACTCGTCCCCGGAGAATCAGCCCCAGCATTTT. It codes for CASSYSSPENQPQHF.